The 27 T cell receptor beta chains below were found in one sample sequenced in a study of T cells after yellow fever vaccination. TCRdb fed the 5' RACE reads into MiXCR, producing one record per CDR3 protein. The sample lists 300,000 to 400,000 distinct CDR3 sequences, about 6.2% occurring once. Sequencing was performed on PBMCs, taken 5 days after the yellow fever booster vaccination. These receptors all come from a young man who received the YFV17D yellow fever vaccine.

The rearrangement links TRBV20-1 to TRBJ1-1; D unclear. Germline CDR1 and CDR2: DFQATT and SNEGSKA (reference sequence). This CDR3 is 13 amino acids long. V was trimmed by 2 bases and J by 11 bases, leaving 18 bases between them. The CDR3 DNA follows: TGCAGTGCTAGACCCTCTAACGCGCTAAAGGCTTTCTTT. Protein sequence: CSARPSNALKAFF.

The CDR3 DNA reads as TGTGCCAGCAGCTTCGCGGGCCCCCCAGATACGCAGTATTTT. Its protein product is CASSFAGPPDTQYF. The V gene is TRBV7-2, the J gene TRBJ2-3; tentative D call: TRBD2 (5 bases). The CDR3 has 14 amino acids. The germline CDR1 and CDR2 sequences are SGHTA and FQGNSA. Trimming shortened V by 3 bases and J by 4 bases, and 11 bases separated the two germline ends.

The V call is TRBV5-4, the J call TRBJ2-5, with TRBD1 identical over 8 bases. Germline V lookup: CDR1 SGHNT, CDR2 YYREEE (reference sequence). V lost 4 bases to trimming and J lost 1 base; unmatched junction nucleotides: 9. The CDR3 contains 16 residues. CDR3 in amino acids: CASSKDRGSSQETQYF. CDR3 nucleotide sequence: TGTGCCAGCAGCAAAGACAGGGGTTCTTCCCAAGAGACCCAGTACTTC.

This clonotype was seen ten or more times. This chain links TRBV7-2 with TRBJ2-1; D is unclear. CDR3 length equals 17 residues. Trimming took 5 bases from V and 0 from J, leaving 17 bases between them. Germline CDR1 SGHTA, CDR2 FQGNSA. CDR3 sequence (DNA): TGTGCCAGCAGCCCCAGTGGGCGGCCGAGCTCCTACAATGAGCAGTTCTTC. Its translation is CASSPSGRPSSYNEQFF.

This clonotype was observed at least ten times. J is TRBJ2-3 and V is TRBV20-1; 13 bases align to TRBD2. This CDR3 is 14 amino acids long. Germline V lookup: CDR1 DFQATT, CDR2 SNEGSKA (reference sequence). V lost 5 bases and J lost 3; bases outside the gene matches: 2. For the CDR3, the DNA is TGCAGTGCTGGGACTAGCGGGGTGACAGATACGCAGTATTTT. Its protein is CSAGTSGVTDTQYF.

Many counts were recorded for this clonotype. The chain is built from TRBV6-2 or TRBV6-3 and TRBJ2-3; the match to TRBD1 covers 7 bases. The CDR3 has 15 amino acids. With V trimmed by 2 bases and J by 6 bases, 8 bases remained unmatched. Germline CDR1 MNHEY, CDR2 SVGEGT. CDR3: CASSYPRGQPDTQYF. CDR3 in DNA: TGTGCCAGCAGTTACCCTAGGGGACAGCCGGATACGCAGTATTTT.

V is TRBV19 and J is TRBJ1-6, with 9 bases fitting TRBD1. Trimming at V came to 8 bases and at J to 5 bases, leaving 1 base not matched to a gene. The germline CDR1 and CDR2 sequences are LNHDA and SQIVND (reference sequence). The CDR3 totals 13 residues. CDR3 sequence: CASRTGDNSPLHF. CDR3 nucleotides: TGTGCCAGTCGGACAGGGGATAATTCACCCCTCCACTTT. The full variable domain, its missing parts supplied by reference TRBV19 and TRBJ1-6, is DGGITQSPKYLFRKEGQNVTLSCEQNLNHDAMYWYRQDPGQGLRLIYYSQIVNDFQKGDIAEGYSVSREKKESFPLTVTSAQKNPTAFYLCASRTGDNSPLHFGNGTRLTVT.

This clonotype occurred a few times. The chain recombines TRBV12-3 or TRBV12-4 with TRBJ1-1; 7 bases line up with TRBD1. V was pared by 2 bases and J by 5 bases, with 8 bases of the junction left unmatched. The CDR3 is 15 amino acids. This chain's CDR3 is CASSLIAGGMTEAFF. The CDR3, as DNA: TGTGCCAGCAGTTTAATTGCAGGGGGGATGACTGAAGCTTTCTTT.

In this sample, this clonotype turned up a few times. V is TRBV20-1 and J is TRBJ2-2; D is unresolved. Germline V gene data show CDR1 as DFQATT and CDR2 as SNEGSKA (reference sequence). V shed 3 bases and J shed 5 bases, with 7 bases lying between them. This CDR3 comprises 12 residues. The CDR3 region has the DNA TGCAGTGCTAGTAGCAGAACCGGGGAGCTGTTTTTT. This encodes CSASSRTGELFF.

As for this clonotype: Possible read error: a much larger clone is one base away. Because it lacks the conserved phenylalanine or tryptophan at the end, this CDR3 is likely a read error. The chain employs TRBV20-1 and TRBJ2-7; 8 bases are shared with TRBD1. This CDR3 has 14 amino acids. The V and J ends lost 1 base and 2 bases, in that order; junction bases with no gene match: 4. Germline CDR1 and CDR2: DFQATT and SNEGSKA (reference sequence). CDR3 region: CSARADRVAYEQYL. As DNA, the CDR3 is TGCAGTGCTAGAGCGGACAGGGTTGCCTACGAGCAGTACTTA.

The V call is TRBV7-2, the J call TRBJ2-7; 7 positions agree with TRBD1. V dropped 0 bases and J dropped 5; count of bases not matched to a gene: 7. CDR3 length: 15 residues. Per germline, CDR1 SGHTA and CDR2 FQGNSA. Here the CDR3 DNA reads TGTGCCAGCAGCTTAGCGACAGGGAATTGGGACGAGCAGTACTTC. It encodes CASSLATGNWDEQYF. The full variable domain, with the rest looked up from reference TRBV7-2 and TRBJ2-7, is GAGVSQSPSNKVTEKGKDVELRCDPISGHTALYWYRQSLGQGLEFLIYFQGNSAPDKSGLPSDRFSAERTGGSVSTLTIQRTQQEDSAVYLCASSLATGNWDEQYFGPGTRLTVT.

The genes are TRBV6-1 and TRBJ1-1, with 11 bases matching TRBD1. V was clipped by 6 bases and J by 2 bases; unmatched bases: 2. CDR1 and CDR2 (germline): MNHNS, SASEGT. There are 14 residues in the CDR3. In DNA form, the CDR3 reads TGTGCCAGCAGATGGACAGGGGGCAACACTGAAGCTTTCTTT. It codes for CASRWTGGNTEAFF.

J is TRBJ2-7 and V is TRBV20-1, with TRBD1 identical over 9 bases. The germline gives CDR1 DFQATT, CDR2 SNEGSKA (reference sequence). The V segment lost 4 bases and the J segment 3 bases; nucleotides outside the gene matches: 10. The CDR3 length is 15 residues. CDR3 in amino acids: CSAKVGGTGIYEQYF. In DNA, the CDR3 is TGCAGTGCTAAGGTCGGCGGGACAGGGATCTACGAGCAGTACTTC.

This clonotype occurred many times. The chain employs TRBV12-3 or TRBV12-4 and TRBJ2-5; possibly TRBD2 for D (7 bases). V was pared by 7 bases and J by 5 bases, with 23 bases between. This CDR3 contains 16 residues. Written as DNA, the CDR3 is TGTGCCAGCAACCCCTCGCCCGGGGGCGGGGGTGAGACCCAGTACTTC. This sequence encodes CASNPSPGGGGETQYF.

This clonotype was recorded a few times. The chain carries TRBV6-5 and TRBJ2-1; 9 positions match TRBD2. The length of the CDR3 is 15 residues. The J segment lost 9 bases and the V segment lost 2 bases, leaving 8 bases of the junction unmatched. Germline V CDR1 and CDR2: MNHEY, SVGAGI. CDR3 in amino acids: CASSYVSGSSGEQFF. CDR3 nucleotide sequence: TGTGCCAGCAGTTACGTTAGCGGGAGCTCTGGTGAGCAGTTCTTC.

The table lists this clonotype with a few counts. V gene TRBV6-2 or TRBV6-3 combines with J gene TRBJ2-1, with 11 bases matching TRBD2. V gave up 0 bases and J gave up 1 base; unmatched junction bases: 14. This CDR3 is built from 21 residues. CDR1 MNHEY and CDR2 SVGEGT come from the germline V gene. The CDR3 region is CASSYSTTGLAAPRSYNEQFF. The CDR3 nucleotides are TGTGCCAGCAGTTACTCGACAACGGGACTAGCGGCGCCTAGGTCCTACAATGAGCAGTTCTTC.

This clonotype has only a few counts. The chain joins TRBV7-2 to TRBJ2-3; D is perhaps TRBD2 (5 bases). There are 15 residues in the CDR3. The germline CDR1 and CDR2 sequences are SGHTA and FQGNSA. V lost 4 bases and J lost 0, with 11 bases in between. CDR3 residues: CASSYRGTSTDTQYF. CDR3 nucleotide sequence: TGTGCCAGCAGCTACCGGGGAACTAGCACAGATACGCAGTATTTT.

This clonotype was observed a handful of times. The chain is built from TRBV19 and TRBJ1-1; D not resolved. The V gene lost 3 bases and the J gene lost 1 base, with 6 bases spanning the gap. Germline CDR1 reads LNHDA; CDR2 reads SQIVND (reference sequence). CDR3 size: 13 residues. In DNA, the CDR3 is TGTGCCAGTAGTATCTCGGGGAACACTGAAGCTTTCTTT. Its translation is CASSISGNTEAFF.

This clonotype showed up just a few times. The chain carries TRBV5-1 and TRBJ1-1; D is undetermined. The CDR3 is 16 amino acids. Germline V gene lookup returns CDR1 SGHRS and CDR2 YFSETQ. Trimming took off 6 bases at V and 0 bases at J, with 18 bases between the two ends. CDR3 region: CASNPLSRGMNTEAFF. As DNA, the CDR3 is TGCGCCAGCAACCCCTTAAGTCGCGGGATGAACACTGAAGCTTTCTTT.

About this clonotype: This may stem from a read error, because a much larger clone lies one nucleotide away. This rearrangement joins TRBV19 to TRBJ2-3; D is uncertain. The CDR3 loop spans 12 amino acids. Germline CDR1 reads LNHDA; CDR2 reads SQIVND (reference sequence). V lost 9 bases, J lost 0 bases, and 7 bases lay in between. The CDR3 DNA sequence: TGTGCCAGCGCACCTAGCACAGATACGCAGTATTTT. Its translation is CASAPSTDTQYF.

Concerning this clonotype itself: This may arise from a read error, as a much more abundant clone is one base away. The rearrangement links TRBV12-3 or TRBV12-4 to TRBJ1-3; no clear D. The CDR3 is 13 residues long. With 9 bases removed from V and 4 bases from J, the gap between germline ends came to 13 bases. For the CDR3, the DNA is TGTGCCAGTTTAGCCCTGGGGGGAAACACCATATATTTT. This codes for CASLALGGNTIYF.

This chain's CDR3 is CASSTSGGNEQFF. As DNA, the CDR3 is TGTGCCAGCAGTACTAGCGGGGGTAATGAGCAGTTCTTC. The chain is built from TRBV11-2 and TRBJ2-1; 11 bases are shared with TRBD2. Germline V gene data show CDR1 as SGHAT and CDR2 as FQNNGV. This CDR3 is built from 13 residues. After removal of 6 bases from V and 7 bases from J, the junction contained 2 bases not matched to a gene.

The rearrangement links TRBV30 to TRBJ2-7; 8 nucleotides line up with TRBD2. The germline gives CDR1 GTSNPN, CDR2 SVGIG (reference sequence). V was clipped by 1 base and J by 3 bases; unmatched bases: 5. This CDR3 has 14 amino acids. In nucleotides, the CDR3 is TGTGCCTGGAGTGGCCGGGGGGGTATCTACGAGCAGTACTTC. Amino acid sequence: CAWSGRGGIYEQYF. Filled out from reference TRBV30 and TRBJ2-7, the complete variable domain reads SQTIHQWPATLVQPVGSPLSLECTVEGTSNPNLYWYRQAAGRGLQLLFYSVGIGQISSEVPQNLSASRPQDRQFILSSKKLLLSDSGFYLCAWSGRGGIYEQYFGPGTRLTVT.

This clonotype was seen a few times. CDR3 protein: CASSLRAGGTYEQYF. DNA of the CDR3: TGTGCCAGCAGCTTGAGAGCAGGGGGTACCTACGAGCAGTACTTC. The chain carries TRBV27 and TRBJ2-7; 7 nucleotides line up with TRBD1. J gave up 2 bases and V 6 bases, and 10 bases lay outside the gene matches. Germline V gives CDR1 MNHEY, CDR2 SMNVEV (reference sequence). The CDR3 consists of 15 residues.

This clonotype was seen only a few times. The chain carries TRBV10-3 and TRBJ2-7; D might be TRBD2 (6 bases). Trimming took off 4 bases at V and 3 bases at J, with 16 bases between the two ends. The length of the CDR3 is 15 residues. The germline CDR1 and CDR2 sequences are ENHRY and SYGVKD. The CDR3 is CAISGSTGGDYEQYF. The CDR3 nucleotides read TGTGCCATCAGTGGCTCGACTGGCGGGGACTACGAGCAGTACTTC.

This clonotype was counted a few times. The chain has TRBV12-3 or TRBV12-4 and TRBJ2-5; TRBD1 matches at 7 bases. The V and J ends lost 6 bases and 4 bases, in that order; junction bases with no gene match: 8. This CDR3 region has 14 residues. CDR3 residues: CASRRTGVGETQYF. CDR3 sequence (DNA): TGTGCCAGCAGGCGAACAGGGGTCGGAGAGACCCAGTACTTC.

The chain has TRBV12-3 or TRBV12-4 and TRBJ1-6; D is uncertain. CDR3 length: 13 amino acids. V dropped 7 bases and J dropped 10 bases, with 14 bases sitting between them. Here the CDR3 reads CASTTFTGSPLHF. CDR3 DNA sequence: TGTGCCAGCACAACTTTCACCGGATCACCCCTCCACTTT.